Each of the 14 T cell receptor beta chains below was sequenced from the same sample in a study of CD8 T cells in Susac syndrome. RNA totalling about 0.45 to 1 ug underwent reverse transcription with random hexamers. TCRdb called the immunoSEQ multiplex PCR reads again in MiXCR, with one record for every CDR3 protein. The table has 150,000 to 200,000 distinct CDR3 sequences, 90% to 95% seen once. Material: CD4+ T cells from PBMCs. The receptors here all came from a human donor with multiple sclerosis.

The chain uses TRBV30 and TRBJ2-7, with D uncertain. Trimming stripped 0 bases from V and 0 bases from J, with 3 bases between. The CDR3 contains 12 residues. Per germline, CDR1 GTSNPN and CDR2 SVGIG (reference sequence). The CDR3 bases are TGTGCCTGGAGTGTATCCTCCTACGAGCAGTACTTC. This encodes CAWSVSSYEQYF. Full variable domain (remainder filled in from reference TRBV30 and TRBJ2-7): SQTIHQWPATLVQPVGSPLSLECTVEGTSNPNLYWYRQAAGRGLQLLFYSVGIGQISSEVPQNLSASRPQDRQFILSSKKLLLSDSGFYLCAWSVSSYEQYFGPGTRLTVT.

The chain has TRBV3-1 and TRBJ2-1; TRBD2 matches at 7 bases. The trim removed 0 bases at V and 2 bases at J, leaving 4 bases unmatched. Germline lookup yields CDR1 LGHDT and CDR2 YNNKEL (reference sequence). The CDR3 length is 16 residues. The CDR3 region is CASSQDHLAAYNEQFF. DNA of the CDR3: TGTGCCAGCAGCCAAGACCACCTAGCGGCCTACAATGAGCAGTTCTTC.

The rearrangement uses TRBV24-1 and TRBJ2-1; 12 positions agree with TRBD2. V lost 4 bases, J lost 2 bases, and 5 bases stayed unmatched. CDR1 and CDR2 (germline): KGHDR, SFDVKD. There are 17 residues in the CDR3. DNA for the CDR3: TGTGCCACCAGTGAGTGGACTAGCGGGGATACCTACAATGAGCAGTTCTTC. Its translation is CATSEWTSGDTYNEQFF.

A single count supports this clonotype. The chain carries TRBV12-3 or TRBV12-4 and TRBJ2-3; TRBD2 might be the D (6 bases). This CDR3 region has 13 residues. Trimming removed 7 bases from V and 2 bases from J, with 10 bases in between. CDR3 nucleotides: TGTGCCAGCACTCCGGGGGTCACAGATACGCAGTATTTT. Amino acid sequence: CASTPGVTDTQYF.

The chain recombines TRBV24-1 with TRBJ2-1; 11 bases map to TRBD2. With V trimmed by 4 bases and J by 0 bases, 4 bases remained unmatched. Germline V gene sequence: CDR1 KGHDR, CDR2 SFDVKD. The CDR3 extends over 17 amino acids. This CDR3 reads CATSEIAGGSSYNEQFF. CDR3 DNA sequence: TGTGCCACCAGTGAAATAGCGGGAGGGAGCTCCTACAATGAGCAGTTCTTC.

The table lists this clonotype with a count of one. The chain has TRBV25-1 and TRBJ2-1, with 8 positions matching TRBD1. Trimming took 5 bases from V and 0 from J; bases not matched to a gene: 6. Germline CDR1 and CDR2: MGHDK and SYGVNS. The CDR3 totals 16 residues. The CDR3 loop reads CASSPQGVYSYNEQFF. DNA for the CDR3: TGTGCCAGCAGTCCACAGGGGGTTTACTCCTACAATGAGCAGTTCTTC.

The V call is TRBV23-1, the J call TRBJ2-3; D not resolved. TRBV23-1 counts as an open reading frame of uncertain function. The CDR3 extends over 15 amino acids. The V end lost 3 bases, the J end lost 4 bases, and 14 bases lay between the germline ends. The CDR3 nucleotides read TGCGCCAGCAGTCATTCGGACCTAACGTCAGATACGCAGTATTTT. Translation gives CASSHSDLTSDTQYF.

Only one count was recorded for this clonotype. The CDR3 DNA sequence: TGTGCCGGAAGACTAAATCAAGAGACCCAGTACTTC. Translated: CAGRLNQETQYF. The J gene is TRBJ2-5, the V gene TRBV2, with D maybe TRBD2 (5 bases). Germline CDR1 and CDR2: SNHLY and FYNNEI. Trimming took 11 bases from V and 2 from J, leaving 12 bases between them. The length of the CDR3 is 12 residues. Variable domain in full (rest from reference TRBV2 and TRBJ2-5): EPEVTQTPSHQVTQMGQEVILRCVPISNHLYFYWYRQILGQKVEFLVSFYNNEISEKSEIFDDQFSVERPDGSNFTLKIRSTKLEDSAMYFCAGRLNQETQYFGPGTRLLVL.

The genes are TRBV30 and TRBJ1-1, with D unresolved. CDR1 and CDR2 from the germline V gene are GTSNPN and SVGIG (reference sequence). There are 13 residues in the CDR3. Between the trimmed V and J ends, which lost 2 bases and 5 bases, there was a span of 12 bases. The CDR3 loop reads CAWSRSRETEAFF. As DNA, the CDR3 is TGTGCCTGGAGTAGGTCCCGGGAGACTGAAGCTTTCTTT.

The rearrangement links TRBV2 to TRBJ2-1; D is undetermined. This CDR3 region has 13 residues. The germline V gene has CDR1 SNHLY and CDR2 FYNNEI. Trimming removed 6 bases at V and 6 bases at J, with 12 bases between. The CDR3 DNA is TGTGCCAGCAGGGGAACGGTGTCCAATGAGCAGTTCTTC. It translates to CASRGTVSNEQFF.

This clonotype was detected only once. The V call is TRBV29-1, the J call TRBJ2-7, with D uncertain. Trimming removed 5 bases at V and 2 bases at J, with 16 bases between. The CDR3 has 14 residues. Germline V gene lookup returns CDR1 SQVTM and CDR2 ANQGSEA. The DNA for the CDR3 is TGCAGCGTTAGGAAGAGAACAGAGACCTACGAGCAGTACTTC. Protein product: CSVRKRTETYEQYF.

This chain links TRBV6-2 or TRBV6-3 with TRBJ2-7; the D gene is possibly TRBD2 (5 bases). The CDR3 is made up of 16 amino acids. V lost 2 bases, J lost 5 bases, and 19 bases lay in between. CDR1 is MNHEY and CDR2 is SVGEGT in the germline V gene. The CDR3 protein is CASSYRGPPPFDEQYF. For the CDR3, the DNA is TGTGCCAGCAGTTACCGAGGGCCCCCGCCATTCGACGAGCAGTACTTC.

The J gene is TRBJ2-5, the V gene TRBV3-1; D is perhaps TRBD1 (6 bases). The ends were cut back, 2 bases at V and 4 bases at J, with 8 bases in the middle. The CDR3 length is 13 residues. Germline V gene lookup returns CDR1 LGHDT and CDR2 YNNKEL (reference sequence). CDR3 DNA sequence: TGTGCCAGCAGCCAACAGGGGTTAGAGACCCAGTACTTC. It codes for CASSQQGLETQYF.

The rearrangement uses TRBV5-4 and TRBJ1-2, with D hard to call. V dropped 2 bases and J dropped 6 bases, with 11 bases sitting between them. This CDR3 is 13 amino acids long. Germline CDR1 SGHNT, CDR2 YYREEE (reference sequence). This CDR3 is CASSFWAANGYTF. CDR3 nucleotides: TGTGCCAGCAGCTTCTGGGCAGCGAATGGCTACACCTTC.